This is a list of T cell receptor beta chains from one sample in a study of T cells in Graves' hyperthyroidism and ophthalmopathy. TCRdb processed the multiplex PCR reads anew with MiXCR; each CDR3 protein has one entry. The data show 250,000 or so distinct CDR3 sequences, with roughly 15% seen just once and about an eighth held by the top ten. Input material: blood. Receptors originate from a woman between 40 and 55 years old with Graves' hyperthyroidism that later progressed to Graves' ophthalmopathy. Each CDR3 is given with its conserved first and last residue. A D gene is named only where the DNA matches it firmly. Only some rows state a clone size, as once, few, many or a class for expanded clones.

v_gene: TRBV12-3/TRBV12-4
abundance: many
j_gene: TRBJ1-6
d_gene: -
CDR3aa: CASSSGVTSSPLHF
CDR3nt: TGTGCCAGCAGTTCGGGGGTTACGAGTTCACCCCTCCACTTT

v_gene: TRBV7-8
abundance: many
j_gene: TRBJ2-4
d_gene: TRBD1
CDR3aa: CASSLAGTGKGNIQYF
CDR3nt: TGTGCCAGCAGCTTAGCGGGGACAGGGAAGGGGAACATTCAGTACTTC

v_gene: TRBV11-2
abundance: many
j_gene: TRBJ2-5
d_gene: TRBD2
CDR3aa: CASSLQRGWETQYF
CDR3nt: TGTGCCAGCAGCCTCCAGCGGGGATGGGAGACCCAGTACTTC

v_gene: TRBV12-3/TRBV12-4
abundance: many
j_gene: TRBJ2-1
d_gene: TRBD1
CDR3aa: CASSRDRGEQFF
CDR3nt: TGTGCCAGCAGTCGGGACAGGGGTGAGCAGTTCTTC

v_gene: TRBV28
abundance: many
j_gene: TRBJ2-2
d_gene: -
CDR3aa: CASTSRTRPTGELFF
CDR3nt: TGTGCCAGCACCTCCCGGACAAGGCCCACCGGGGAGCTGTTTTTT

v_gene: TRBV6-1
abundance: many
j_gene: TRBJ2-2
d_gene: TRBD1
CDR3aa: CASRTQWTGVNTGELFF
CDR3nt: TGTGCCAGCAGGACCCAATGGACAGGGGTGAACACCGGGGAGCTGTTTTTT

v_gene: TRBV28
abundance: few
j_gene: TRBJ1-1
d_gene: TRBD1
CDR3aa: CASKIQGENTEAFF
CDR3nt: TGTGCCAGCAAAATACAGGGGGAGAACACTGAAGCTTTCTTT

v_gene: TRBV27
abundance: many
j_gene: TRBJ2-3
d_gene: -
CDR3aa: CASSLRGHRTDTQYF
CDR3nt: TGTGCCAGCAGTTTACGGGGGCATCGCACAGATACGCAGTATTTT

v_gene: TRBV10-2
abundance: -
j_gene: TRBJ1-5
d_gene: -
CDR3aa: CASSGDWTTVGNQPQHF
CDR3nt: TGCGCCAGCAGTGGGGATTGGACTACAGTGGGCAATCAGCCCCAGCATTTT

v_gene: TRBV2
abundance: many
j_gene: TRBJ2-1
d_gene: TRBD2
CDR3aa: CAGRGLAGGKFF
CDR3nt: TGTGCCGGCAGGGGACTAGCGGGAGGCAAGTTCTTC

v_gene: TRBV28
abundance: many
j_gene: TRBJ1-1
d_gene: TRBD1
CDR3aa: CASSSTGVGNTEAFF
CDR3nt: TGTGCCAGCAGTTCGACAGGGGTCGGGAACACTGAAGCTTTCTTT

v_gene: TRBV25-1
abundance: many
j_gene: TRBJ1-3
d_gene: TRBD1
CDR3aa: CASRTGNGNTIYF
CDR3nt: TGTGCCAGCAGGACAGGGAATGGAAACACCATATATTTT

v_gene: TRBV20-1
abundance: few
j_gene: TRBJ1-2
d_gene: -
CDR3aa: CSANRQVTYGYTF
CDR3nt: TGCAGTGCAAATAGACAGGTGACCTATGGCTACACCTTC

v_gene: TRBV19
abundance: few
j_gene: TRBJ2-7
d_gene: -
CDR3aa: CASRDSIYYEQYF
CDR3nt: TGTGCCAGTCGGGACTCGATTTACTACGAGCAGTACTTC

v_gene: TRBV9
abundance: many
j_gene: TRBJ2-7
d_gene: TRBD2
CDR3aa: CASSHTVGASGSYEQYF
CDR3nt: TGTGCCAGCAGCCATACGGTCGGGGCTAGCGGGTCCTACGAGCAGTACTTC

v_gene: TRBV12-3/TRBV12-4
abundance: medium-sized
j_gene: TRBJ2-3
d_gene: TRBD2
CDR3aa: CASNPAGGGTDTQYF
CDR3nt: TGTGCCAGCAACCCAGCGGGAGGAGGCACAGATACGCAGTATTTT

v_gene: TRBV29-1
abundance: many
j_gene: TRBJ2-2
d_gene: TRBD2
CDR3aa: CSVLLRGSGSTGELFF
CDR3nt: TGCAGCGTCCTCCTCCGCGGGAGTGGAAGCACCGGGGAGCTGTTTTTT

v_gene: TRBV18
abundance: many
j_gene: TRBJ2-5
d_gene: -
CDR3aa: CASSPSHSLETQYF
CDR3nt: TGTGCCAGCTCACCGAGCCACAGTTTGGAGACCCAGTACTTC